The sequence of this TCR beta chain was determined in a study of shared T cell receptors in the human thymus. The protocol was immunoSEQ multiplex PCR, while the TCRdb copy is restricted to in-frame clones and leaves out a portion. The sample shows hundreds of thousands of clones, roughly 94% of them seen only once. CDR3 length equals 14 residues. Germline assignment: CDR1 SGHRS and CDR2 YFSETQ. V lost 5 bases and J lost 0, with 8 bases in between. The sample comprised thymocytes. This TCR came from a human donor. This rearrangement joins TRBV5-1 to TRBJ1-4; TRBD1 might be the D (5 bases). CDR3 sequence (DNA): TGCGCCAGCAGTGACAGTCCAACTAATGAAAAACTGTTTTTT. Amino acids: CASSDSPTNEKLFF.